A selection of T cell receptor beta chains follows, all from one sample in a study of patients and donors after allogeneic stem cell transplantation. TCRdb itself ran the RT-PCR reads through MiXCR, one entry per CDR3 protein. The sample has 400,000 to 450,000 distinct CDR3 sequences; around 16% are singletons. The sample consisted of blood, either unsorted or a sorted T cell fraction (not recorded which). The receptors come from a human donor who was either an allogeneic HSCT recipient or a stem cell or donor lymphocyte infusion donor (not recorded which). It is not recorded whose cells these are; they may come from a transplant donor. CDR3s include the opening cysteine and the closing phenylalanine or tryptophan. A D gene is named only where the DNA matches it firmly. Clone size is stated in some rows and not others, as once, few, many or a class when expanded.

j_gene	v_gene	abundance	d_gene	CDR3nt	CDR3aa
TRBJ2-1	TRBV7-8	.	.	TGTGCCAGCAGCTTAGCGTTTTTGACTCCCCTCGGGCAGTTCTTC	CASSLAFLTPLGQFF
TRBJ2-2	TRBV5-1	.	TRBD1	TGCGCCAGCAGCTTGGCCCGGGGGGGACAGGGGTCCACCGGGGAGCTGTTTTTT	CASSLARGGQGSTGELFF
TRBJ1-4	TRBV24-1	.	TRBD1	TGTGCCACCAGCGTGGGACAGCCTAATGAAAAACTGTTTTTT	CATSVGQPNEKLFF
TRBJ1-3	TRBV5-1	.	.	TGCGCCAGCACCCCGGGACAACGTTTTGGCTCTGGAAACACCATATATTTT	CASTPGQRFGSGNTIYF
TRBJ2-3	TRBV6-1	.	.	TGTGCCAACAGTCGAGTGGGATTCCTAGCAACAGATACGCAGTATTTT	CANSRVGFLATDTQYF
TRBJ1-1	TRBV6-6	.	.	TGTGCCAGCAGTTACCCAGGGGATATTGAAGCTTTCTTT	CASSYPGDIEAFF
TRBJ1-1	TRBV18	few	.	TGTGCCAGCTCACCAGGGCATGAAGCTTTCTTT	CASSPGHEAFF
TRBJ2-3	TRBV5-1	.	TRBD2	TGCGCCAGCAGCTTTAGACTAGCGGGAATAACAGATACGCAGTATTTT	CASSFRLAGITDTQYF
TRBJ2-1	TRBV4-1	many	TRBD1	TGCGCCAGCAGCCTCACAGGGGCGAAATACAATGAGCAGTTCTTC	CASSLTGAKYNEQFF
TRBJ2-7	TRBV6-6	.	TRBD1	TGTGCCAGCGAGGACAGGGGGCCTTACGAGCAGTACTTC	CASEDRGPYEQYF
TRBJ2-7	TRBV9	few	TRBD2	TGTGCCAGCAGCCTCCGGGCGGGGGCCTACGAGCAGTACTTC	CASSLRAGAYEQYF
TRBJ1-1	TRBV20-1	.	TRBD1	TGCAGTGCTAAGAGGGGGCAGAGGAACACTGAAGCTTTCTTT	CSAKRGQRNTEAFF
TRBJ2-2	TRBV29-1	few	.	TGCAGCGTTGACGACATTTCCGGGGAGCTGTTTTTT	CSVDDISGELFF
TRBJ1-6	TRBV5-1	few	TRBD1	TGCGCCAGCAGCGTGACAGGGGGAAATTCACCCCTCCACTTT	CASSVTGGNSPLHF
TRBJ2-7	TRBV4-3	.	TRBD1	TGCGCCAGCAGCCAAGATATGGACAGGGGCTATTACGAGCAGTACTTC	CASSQDMDRGYYEQYF
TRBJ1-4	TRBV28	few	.	TGTGCCAGCACTATATCCTCTGGGGAAAAACTGTTTTTT	CASTISSGEKLFF
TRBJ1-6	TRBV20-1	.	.	TGCAGTGCGGATGGACAGAGCTATAATTCACCCCTCCACTTT	CSADGQSYNSPLHF
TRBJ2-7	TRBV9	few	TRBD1	TGTGCCAGCTCCGGGACAGGGGGCTACGAGCAGTACTTC	CASSGTGGYEQYF
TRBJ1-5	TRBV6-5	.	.	TGTGCCAGCAGTTACGGGGCAGGCAATCAGCCCCAGCATTTT	CASSYGAGNQPQHF
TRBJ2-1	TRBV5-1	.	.	TGCGCCAGCAGCTTTGGAGGCAGGAGCGCCTACAATGAGCAGTTCTTC	CASSFGGRSAYNEQFF
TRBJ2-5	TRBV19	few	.	TGTGCCAGTGGGTGGAGACAAGAGACCCAGTACTTC	CASGWRQETQYF
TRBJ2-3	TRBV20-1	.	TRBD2	TGCAGTGCCATTAGCGGGAGTGTTGGCACAGATACGCAGTATTTT	CSAISGSVGTDTQYF
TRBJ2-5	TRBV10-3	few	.	TGTGCCATCAGTGAGTTCCCCGGGACCCAGCGGGAGACCCAGTACTTC	CAISEFPGTQRETQYF
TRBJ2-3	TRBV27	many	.	TGTGCCAGCAGCAGGAGACGCACAGATACGCAGTATTTT	CASSRRRTDTQYF
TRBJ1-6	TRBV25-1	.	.	TGTGCCAGCAGTGAATGGGGAAGGGGTAAACAAGAGCCCCTCCACTTT	CASSEWGRGKQEPLHF
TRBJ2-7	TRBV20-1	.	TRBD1	TGCAGTGCTACACGGACAGGGAAATGGGGCGAGCAGTACTTC	CSATRTGKWGEQYF
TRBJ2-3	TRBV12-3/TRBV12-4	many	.	TGTGCCAGCAGCCCTCTCATACGGGTTGCAGATACGCAGTATTTT	CASSPLIRVADTQYF
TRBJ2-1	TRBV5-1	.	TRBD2	TGCGCCAGCAGCCCCGGGACTAAAAATGAGCAGTTCTTC	CASSPGTKNEQFF
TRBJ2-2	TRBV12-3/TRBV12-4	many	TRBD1	TGTGCCAGCAGTCGACAGGGGGCTAGGGCCGGGGAGCTGTTTTTT	CASSRQGARAGELFF
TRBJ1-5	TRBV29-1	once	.	TGCAGCGTTGTATCTGGTAACAATCAGCCCCAGCATTTT	CSVVSGNNQPQHF
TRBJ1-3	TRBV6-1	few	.	TGTGCCAGCAGCCGTGTCGCAGGGTCTGGAAACACCATATATTTT	CASSRVAGSGNTIYF
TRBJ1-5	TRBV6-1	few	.	TGTGCCAGCAGTGAATCCGCGGACAGATATAGCAATCAGCCCCAGCATTTT	CASSESADRYSNQPQHF
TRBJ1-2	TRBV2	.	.	TGTGCCAGCCTCCTACGTTGGGGGGATGGCTACACCTTC	CASLLRWGDGYTF
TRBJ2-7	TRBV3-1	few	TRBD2	TGTGCCAGCAGCCAAGGGCTACTAGCGGGAGTCTACGAGCAGTACTTC	CASSQGLLAGVYEQYF
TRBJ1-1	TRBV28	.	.	TGTGCCACCCACCGGGAGGGGTTCACTGAAGCTTTCTTT	CATHREGFTEAFF
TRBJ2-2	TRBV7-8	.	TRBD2	TGTGCCAGCAGCACCCGACTAGCGGGAGGGAACACCGGGGAGCTGTTTTTT	CASSTRLAGGNTGELFF
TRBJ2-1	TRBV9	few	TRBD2	TGTGCCAGCAGCGTAGCTATGGCGGGAGCCGACAATGAGCAGTTCTTC	CASSVAMAGADNEQFF
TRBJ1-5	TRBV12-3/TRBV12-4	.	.	TGTGCCAGCAGTTTATTAGGGCAGCCCCAGCATTTT	CASSLLGQPQHF
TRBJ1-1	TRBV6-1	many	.	TGTGCCAGCAGGAGAGGAGGGAGGATGAACACTGAAGCTTTCTTT	CASRRGGRMNTEAFF
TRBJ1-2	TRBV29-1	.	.	TGCAGCGTTGTAGGGGGGGAAGGCTATGGCTACACCTTC	CSVVGGEGYGYTF
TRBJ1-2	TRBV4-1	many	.	TGCGCCAGCAGCCAAGTCCCGGGACTTCAGTATGGCTACACCTTC	CASSQVPGLQYGYTF
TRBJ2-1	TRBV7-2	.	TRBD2	TGTGCCAGCAGCCCGGGGGGGCGGGTGGGTGAGCAGTTCTTC	CASSPGGRVGEQFF